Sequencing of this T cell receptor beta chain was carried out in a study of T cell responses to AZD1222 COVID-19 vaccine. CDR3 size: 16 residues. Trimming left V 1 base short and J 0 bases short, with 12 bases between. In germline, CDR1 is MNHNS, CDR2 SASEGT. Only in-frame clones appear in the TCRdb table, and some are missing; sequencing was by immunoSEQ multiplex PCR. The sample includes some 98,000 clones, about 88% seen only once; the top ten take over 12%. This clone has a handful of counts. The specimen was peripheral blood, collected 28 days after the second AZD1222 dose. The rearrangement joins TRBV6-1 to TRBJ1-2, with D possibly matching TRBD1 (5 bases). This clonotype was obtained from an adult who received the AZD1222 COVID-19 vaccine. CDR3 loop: CASSEGQLRTNYGYTF. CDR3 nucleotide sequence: TGTGCCAGCAGTGAAGGACAGTTAAGGACTAACTATGGCTACACCTTC.